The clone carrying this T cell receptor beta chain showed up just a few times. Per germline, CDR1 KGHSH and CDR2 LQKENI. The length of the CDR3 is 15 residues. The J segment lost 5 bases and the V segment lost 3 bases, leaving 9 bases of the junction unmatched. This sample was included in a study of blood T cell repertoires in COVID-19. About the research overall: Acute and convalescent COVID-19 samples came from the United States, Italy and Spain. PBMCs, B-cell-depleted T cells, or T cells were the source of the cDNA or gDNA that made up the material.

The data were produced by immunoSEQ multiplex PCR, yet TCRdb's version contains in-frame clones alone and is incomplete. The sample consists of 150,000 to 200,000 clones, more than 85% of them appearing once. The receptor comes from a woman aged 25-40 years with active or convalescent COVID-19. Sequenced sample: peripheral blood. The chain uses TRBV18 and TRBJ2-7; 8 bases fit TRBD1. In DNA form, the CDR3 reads TGTGCCAGCTCACCTAACGGCAGGGGGCCTGACGAGCAGTACTTC. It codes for CASSPNGRGPDEQYF. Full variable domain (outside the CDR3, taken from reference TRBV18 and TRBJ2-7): NAGVMQNPRHLVRRRGQEARLRCSPMKGHSHVYWYRQLPEEGLKFMVYLQKENIIDESGMPKERFSAEFPKEGPSILRIQQVVRGDSAAYFCASSPNGRGPDEQYFGPGTRLTVT.